A selection of T cell receptor beta chains follows, all from one sample in a study of control samples from healthy donors and cancer patients. The method was immunoSEQ multiplex PCR; TCRdb's version includes in-frame clones alone and lacks a portion of them. This table holds approximately 160,000 clones, around nine tenths found once. Source material: blood. The receptor set was obtained from a woman under 40 in good health. Both conserved end residues are part of each CDR3. D genes are given only for firm matches. Only some rows state a clone size, as once, few, many or a class for expanded clones.

D gene: NA
CDR3 length: 15
V gene: TRBV6-4
clone size: NA
J gene: TRBJ2-3
CDR3 DNA: TGTGCCAGCAGTGAGGGAGGACTTAGCACAGATACGCAGTATTTT
CDR3 protein: CASSEGGLSTDTQYF

D gene: TRBD2
CDR3 length: 15
V gene: TRBV19
clone size: NA
J gene: TRBJ2-1
CDR3 DNA: TGTGCCAGTAGTATAGGACTAGCGGGCATCAATGAGCAGTTCTTC
CDR3 protein: CASSIGLAGINEQFF

D gene: TRBD1
CDR3 length: 15
V gene: TRBV19
clone size: NA
J gene: TRBJ2-7
CDR3 DNA: TGTGCCGCAAGGGCCGCAGGGGGCTTAATCTACGAGCAGTACTTC
CDR3 protein: CAARAAGGLIYEQYF

D gene: NA
CDR3 length: 13
V gene: TRBV7-9
clone size: NA
J gene: TRBJ2-2
CDR3 DNA: TGTGCCAGCAGCTCCTACCGGGGCGGGGAGCTGTTTTTT
CDR3 protein: CASSSYRGGELFF

D gene: NA
CDR3 length: 15
V gene: TRBV6-2/TRBV6-3
clone size: NA
J gene: TRBJ2-1
CDR3 DNA: TGTGCCAGCAGTCCCCAGGGAGCGCCCTACAATGAGCAGTTCTTC
CDR3 protein: CASSPQGAPYNEQFF

D gene: TRBD1
CDR3 length: 14
V gene: TRBV19
clone size: NA
J gene: TRBJ2-7
CDR3 DNA: TGTGCCAGTAGTACGACAGGGACCCCCTACGAGCAGTACTTC
CDR3 protein: CASSTTGTPYEQYF

D gene: TRBD1
CDR3 length: 13
V gene: TRBV28
clone size: NA
J gene: TRBJ1-2
CDR3 DNA: TGTGCCAGCACATTAGGGACAGGCTATGGCTACACCTTC
CDR3 protein: CASTLGTGYGYTF

D gene: NA
CDR3 length: 14
V gene: TRBV6-5
clone size: NA
J gene: TRBJ1-5
CDR3 DNA: TGTGCCAGCAAGAAAGGGGGGGGGAATCAGCCCCAGCATTTT
CDR3 protein: CASKKGGGNQPQHF

D gene: NA
CDR3 length: 16
V gene: TRBV6-2/TRBV6-3
clone size: few
J gene: TRBJ1-1
CDR3 DNA: TGTGCCAGCAGTTACTCGCTGGGGCAGATGAACACTGAAGCTTTCTTT
CDR3 protein: CASSYSLGQMNTEAFF

D gene: NA
CDR3 length: 12
V gene: TRBV19
clone size: once
J gene: TRBJ1-5
CDR3 DNA: TGTGCCAGTAGTATACCCCCCGGAACCCAGCATTTT
CDR3 protein: CASSIPPGTQHF

D gene: NA
CDR3 length: 15
V gene: TRBV18
clone size: NA
J gene: TRBJ1-5
CDR3 DNA: TGTGCCAGCTCACAGGACAGAACGGGCAATCAGCCCCAGCATTTT
CDR3 protein: CASSQDRTGNQPQHF

D gene: TRBD1
CDR3 length: 19
V gene: TRBV3-1/TRBV3-2
clone size: NA
J gene: TRBJ2-7
CDR3 DNA: TGTGCCAGCAGCCAAGACGCGGGACAGGTCCCGATAAATTCCTACGAGCAGTACTTC
CDR3 protein: CASSQDAGQVPINSYEQYF

D gene: TRBD2
CDR3 length: 15
V gene: TRBV7-9
clone size: NA
J gene: TRBJ2-7
CDR3 DNA: TGTGCCAGCAGCTTGGTTAGCGGGATAACCTACGAGCAGTACTTC
CDR3 protein: CASSLVSGITYEQYF

D gene: NA
CDR3 length: 13
V gene: TRBV28
clone size: NA
J gene: TRBJ1-1
CDR3 DNA: TGTGCCAGCAGTTTACAGCTGAACACTGAAGCTTTCTTT
CDR3 protein: CASSLQLNTEAFF

D gene: NA
CDR3 length: 15
V gene: TRBV30
clone size: NA
J gene: TRBJ1-5
CDR3 DNA: TGTGCCTGGAGTTTCCCGGGGGCTAGCAATCAGCCCCAGCATTTT
CDR3 protein: CAWSFPGASNQPQHF

D gene: TRBD2
CDR3 length: 13
V gene: TRBV6-5
clone size: NA
J gene: TRBJ2-7
CDR3 DNA: TGTGCCAGCAGTCCCGGGAGGACCTACGAGCAGTACTTC
CDR3 protein: CASSPGRTYEQYF

D gene: NA
CDR3 length: 18
V gene: TRBV27
clone size: NA
J gene: TRBJ2-3
CDR3 DNA: TGTGCCAGCAGTTTATCGAAAGCCCTGGGGGGATATCCAGATACGCAGTATTTT
CDR3 protein: CASSLSKALGGYPDTQYF

D gene: NA
CDR3 length: 14
V gene: TRBV4-2
clone size: NA
J gene: TRBJ1-1
CDR3 DNA: TGTGCCAGCAGCCATCCGACCGGGGAAACTGAAGCTTTCTTT
CDR3 protein: CASSHPTGETEAFF

D gene: NA
CDR3 length: 14
V gene: TRBV7-9
clone size: NA
J gene: TRBJ1-5
CDR3 DNA: TGTGCCAGCAGCCTATCCCCCGGGATCCAGCCCCAGCATTTT
CDR3 protein: CASSLSPGIQPQHF

D gene: NA
CDR3 length: 12
V gene: TRBV28
clone size: NA
J gene: TRBJ1-1
CDR3 DNA: TGTGCCAGCAGTTTACGGGGGACTGAAGCTTTCTTT
CDR3 protein: CASSLRGTEAFF

D gene: NA
CDR3 length: 14
V gene: TRBV7-6
clone size: NA
J gene: TRBJ2-5
CDR3 DNA: TGTGCCAGCAGCTTAGTGGCAGGGGAAGAGACCCAGTACTTC
CDR3 protein: CASSLVAGEETQYF

D gene: NA
CDR3 length: 15
V gene: TRBV11-2
clone size: NA
J gene: TRBJ2-7
CDR3 DNA: TGTGCCAGCAGCTTAATACCGACCCTCTCCTACGAGCAGTACTTC
CDR3 protein: CASSLIPTLSYEQYF

D gene: NA
CDR3 length: 15
V gene: TRBV5-1
clone size: NA
J gene: TRBJ2-5
CDR3 DNA: TGCGCCAGCAGCATCGGGACCCTTTCGGGAGAGACCCAGTACTTC
CDR3 protein: CASSIGTLSGETQYF

D gene: NA
CDR3 length: 17
V gene: TRBV15
clone size: NA
J gene: TRBJ1-4
CDR3 DNA: TGTGCCACCAGCAGGCTCCCTCTGACAGGAAACAATGAAAAACTGTTTTTT
CDR3 protein: CATSRLPLTGNNEKLFF

D gene: NA
CDR3 length: 18
V gene: TRBV4-1
clone size: NA
J gene: TRBJ2-6
CDR3 DNA: TGCGCCAGCAGCCAAGATACCCCTGGAAGCTCTGGGGCCAACGTCCTGACTTTC
CDR3 protein: CASSQDTPGSSGANVLTF

D gene: TRBD1
CDR3 length: 15
V gene: TRBV25-1
clone size: many
J gene: TRBJ2-2
CDR3 DNA: TGTGCCAGCAGTGATGACAGGGTGAACACCGGGGAGCTGTTTTTT
CDR3 protein: CASSDDRVNTGELFF